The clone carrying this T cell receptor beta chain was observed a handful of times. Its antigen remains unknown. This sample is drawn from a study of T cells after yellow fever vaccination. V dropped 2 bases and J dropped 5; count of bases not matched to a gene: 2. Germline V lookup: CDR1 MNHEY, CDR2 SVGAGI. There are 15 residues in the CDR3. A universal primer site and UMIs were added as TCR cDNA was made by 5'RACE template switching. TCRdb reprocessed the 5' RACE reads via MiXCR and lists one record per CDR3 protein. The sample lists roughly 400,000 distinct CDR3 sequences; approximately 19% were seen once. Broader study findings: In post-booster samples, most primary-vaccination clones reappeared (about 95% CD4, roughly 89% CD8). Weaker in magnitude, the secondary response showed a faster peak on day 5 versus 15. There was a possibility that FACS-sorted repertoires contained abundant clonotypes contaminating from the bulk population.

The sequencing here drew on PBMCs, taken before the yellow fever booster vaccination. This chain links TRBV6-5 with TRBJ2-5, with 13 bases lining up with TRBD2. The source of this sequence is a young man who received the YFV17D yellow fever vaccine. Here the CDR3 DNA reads TGTGCCAGCAGTTACGGACTAGCGGGGGTGGAGACCCAGTACTTC. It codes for CASSYGLAGVETQYF.